Listed below are T cell receptor beta chains from one sample, sequenced in a study of blood T cell repertoires in COVID-19. Profiling relied on immunoSEQ multiplex PCR, and the TCRdb table lists in-frame clones only, not all of them. The sample has 120,000 or so clones, more than 70% seen once. Sequences were obtained from peripheral blood. The receptors shown here come from an older man with active or convalescent COVID-19. CDR3s include the opening cysteine and the closing phenylalanine or tryptophan. D genes are given only for firm matches. Where a row states a size, it is once, few, many or the class of an expanded clone; other rows omit it.

>NA|TRBJ2-7|NA|TRBV9
TGTGCCAGCGCAGTAGCTCCTCTATACGAGCAGTACTTC
CASAVAPLYEQYF
>once|TRBJ1-1|NA|TRBV14
TGTGCCAGCAGCCGGAAACAGGAATTGTTCGCTGAAGCTTTCTTT
CASSRKQELFAEAFF
>few|TRBJ1-6|NA|TRBV2
TGTGCCAGCGGAGTCCAGGGCTATAATTCACCCCTCCACTTT
CASGVQGYNSPLHF
>NA|TRBJ1-2|NA|TRBV5-6
TGTGCCAGCAGCTCACAGGGTTGGGGCTACACCTTC
CASSSQGWGYTF
>once|TRBJ1-3|NA|TRBV7-6
TGTGCCAGCAGTGGAGGATCGCTTTCTGGAAACACCATATATTTT
CASSGGSLSGNTIYF
>NA|TRBJ2-1|TRBD2|TRBV11-2
TGTGCCAGCAGCTGGGGACTAGCAGGGGGTGAGCAGTTCTTC
CASSWGLAGGEQFF
>NA|TRBJ1-1|NA|TRBV5-1
TGCGCCAGCAGCCTCAACAGGGTAGACACTGAAGCTTTCTTT
CASSLNRVDTEAFF
>NA|TRBJ1-1|NA|TRBV18
TGTGCCAGCTCACCTTCGGGGGGGATCAGGAACACTGAAGCTTTCTTT
CASSPSGGIRNTEAFF
>NA|TRBJ2-2|NA|TRBV7-2
TGTGCCAGCATGGCTAGCATCTCCGGGGAGCTGTTTTTT
CASMASISGELFF
>NA|TRBJ1-3|NA|TRBV11-2
TGTGCCAGCAGCTTGGTGGCTGACACCATATATTTT
CASSLVADTIYF
>NA|TRBJ2-1|NA|TRBV2
TGTGCCAGCAGTGAGAGTCGGAATGAGCAGTTCTTC
CASSESRNEQFF
>NA|TRBJ1-3|NA|TRBV5-4
TGTGCCAGCAGCTTAGGACTTGTGGGCTCTGGAAACACCATATATTTT
CASSLGLVGSGNTIYF
>NA|TRBJ1-3|TRBD1|TRBV6-6
TGTGCCAGCACTGGACAGGCCAACTCTGGAAACACCATATATTTT
CASTGQANSGNTIYF
>NA|TRBJ2-2|TRBD1|TRBV5-1
TGCGCCAGCAGCCGGGACAGAGGAGCCGGGGAGCTGTTTTTT
CASSRDRGAGELFF
>NA|TRBJ2-2|TRBD1|TRBV19
TGTGCCAGTAGTATGGACAGGACCCAGAACACCGGGGAGCTGTTTTTT
CASSMDRTQNTGELFF
>NA|TRBJ1-6|NA|TRBV7-2
TGTGCCAGCAGCTCTACCCAGGGTAACGCACCCCTCCACTTT
CASSSTQGNAPLHF
>NA|TRBJ2-1|NA|TRBV18
TGTGCCAGCTCACCTGGAACCGGGTGGGACAATGAGCAGTTCTTC
CASSPGTGWDNEQFF
>NA|TRBJ1-1|TRBD1|TRBV9
TGTGCCAGCAGCCTTGGACAGGGAAGGACTGAAGCTTTCTTT
CASSLGQGRTEAFF
>NA|TRBJ1-1|TRBD1|TRBV2
TGTGCCAGCAGTGAGGACAGGGCCGTAAACGCTGAAGCTTTCTTT
CASSEDRAVNAEAFF
>NA|TRBJ1-4|TRBD1|TRBV7-2
TGTGCCAGCAGCACCGCCGGGACAGGGGGCAGCAAACTGTTTTTT
CASSTAGTGGSKLFF
>few|TRBJ2-7|NA|TRBV7-9
TGTGCCAGCGTCCTGGGGGCGAACTCCTACGAGCAGTACTTC
CASVLGANSYEQYF
>few|TRBJ1-5|NA|TRBV28
TGTGCCAGCAGTCCCCCGGAAGGACAGACTAGCAATCAGCCCCAGCATTTT
CASSPPEGQTSNQPQHF
>NA|TRBJ2-1|NA|TRBV11-2
TGTGCCAGCAGCTTAGTCGGCGGCGTGAAGCAGTTCTTC
CASSLVGGVKQFF
>once|TRBJ2-2|TRBD1|TRBV4-3
TGCGCCAGCAGCCAACACAGGGGGCTGGACACCGGGGAGCTGTTTTTT
CASSQHRGLDTGELFF
>NA|TRBJ1-2|TRBD1|TRBV2
TGTGCCAGCAGTGTCGACAGGGACTATGGCTACACCTTC
CASSVDRDYGYTF
>few|TRBJ2-3|NA|TRBV10-3
TGTGCCATCAGTGGGCAGGGCTCTAGCACAGATACGCAGTATTTT
CAISGQGSSTDTQYF
>few|TRBJ1-2|NA|TRBV21-1
TGTGCCAGCAGCCCACGGACAGGGCGCGGCTACACCTTC
CASSPRTGRGYTF
>NA|TRBJ1-2|NA|TRBV3-1/TRBV3-2
TGTGCCAGCAGCCGAAAGGGGAACTATGGCTACACCTTC
CASSRKGNYGYTF
>few|TRBJ1-1|NA|TRBV6-5
TGTGCCAGCAGTTATGGGGGGGTTAGGGACACTGAAGCTTTCTTT
CASSYGGVRDTEAFF
>NA|TRBJ1-2|TRBD1|TRBV5-4
TGTGCCAGCAGCCAGGGGGCAGGGGATATCTATGGCTACACCTTC
CASSQGAGDIYGYTF
>NA|TRBJ2-2|NA|TRBV7-9
TGTGCCAGCAGCTTTCCCTTCGTTTCGGGGACCGGGGAGCTGTTTTTT
CASSFPFVSGTGELFF